This T cell receptor (beta chain) was obtained from a study of blood T cell repertoires in COVID-19. This clone was seen just once. TCRdb keeps only in-frame clones here, not all; method: immunoSEQ multiplex PCR. Of around 260,000 clones in the sample, approximately 88% were seen once. The CDR3 spans 14 residues. J gave up 0 bases and V 6 bases, and 1 base lay outside the gene matches. Germline CDR1 reads SNHLY; CDR2 reads FYNNEI. Material for sequencing was peripheral blood. This receptor was taken from a woman aged 40 to 55 who had recovered from COVID-19. The chain has TRBV2 and TRBJ1-4; the match to TRBD1 covers 7 bases. The CDR3: CASRGQTTNEKLFF. The CDR3 region has the DNA TGTGCCAGCAGGGGACAGACAACTAATGAAAAACTGTTTTTT.